The 25 T cell receptor beta chains listed next were all sequenced from one sample in a study of blood T cell repertoires in COVID-19. TCRdb's copy holds only in-frame clones and misses some; the assay was immunoSEQ multiplex PCR. The sample has approximately 170,000 clones, roughly 80% seen once; the top ten hold approximately 2.6%. Sequencing was carried out using peripheral blood. The receptors originated from a human donor with acute or convalescent COVID-19. The donor label of this sample is uncertain.

The chain uses TRBV14 and TRBJ2-4; D call uncertain. The CDR3 loop spans 13 amino acids. Germline V lookup: CDR1 SGHDN, CDR2 FVKESK. Trimming removed 0 bases at V and 7 bases at J, with 7 bases between. CDR3 DNA: TGTGCCAGCAGCCAAGATCTCAGGAACATTCAGTACTTC. This translates into CASSQDLRNIQYF. The full variable domain, rest sourced from reference TRBV14 and TRBJ2-4, is EAGVTQFPSHSVIEKGQTVTLRCDPISGHDNLYWYRRVMGKEIKFLLHFVKESKQDESGMPNNRFLAERTGGTYSTLKVQPAELEDSGVYFCASSQDLRNIQYFGAGTRLSVL.

The genes are TRBV6-1 and TRBJ1-4; D unresolved. V lost 4 bases and J 7 bases, leaving 22 bases between the germline ends. Germline V gives CDR1 MNHNS, CDR2 SASEGT. The CDR3 runs 17 residues. As DNA, the CDR3 is TGTGCCAGCAGTGGGCAGACGACCCTACGGCGGGGTGAAAAACTGTTTTTT. Translated: CASSGQTTLRRGEKLFF.

This clone was observed a few times. The V call is TRBV23-1, the J call TRBJ2-7; 10 nucleotides agree with TRBD1. TRBV23-1 has ORF status, its function being uncertain. The V gene end was trimmed by 6 bases and the J gene end by 6 bases; junction bases not matched to a gene: 5. There are 13 residues in the CDR3. CDR3 DNA: TGCGCCAGCAGGGGACAGGGGTGCTGCGAGCAGTACTTC. The encoded protein is CASRGQGCCEQYF.

Details on this clone: This specimen includes other DNA sequences encoding the same CDR3. This chain joins TRBV19 and TRBJ1-1; no clear D gene. Germline CDR1 LNHDA, CDR2 SQIVND (reference sequence). V dropped 3 bases and J dropped 3 bases, with 8 bases sitting between them. This CDR3 is 13 amino acids long. The CDR3 DNA is TGTGCCAGTAGTATCTTGGGAGACACTGAAGCTTTCTTT. Protein: CASSILGDTEAFF. Full variable domain (outside the CDR3, taken from reference TRBV19 and TRBJ1-1): DGGITQSPKYLFRKEGQNVTLSCEQNLNHDAMYWYRQDPGQGLRLIYYSQIVNDFQKGDIAEGYSVSREKKESFPLTVTSAQKNPTAFYLCASSILGDTEAFFGQGTRLTVV.

The genes are TRBV30 and TRBJ1-2; maybe TRBD1 (5 bases). The CDR3 spans 14 residues. V was cut by 0 bases and J by 8 bases, with 16 bases left in between. Per the germline V gene, CDR1 is GTSNPN and CDR2 is SVGIG (reference sequence). CDR3 loop: CAWSVKGRGVGYTF. Here the CDR3 DNA reads TGTGCCTGGAGTGTAAAGGGGCGGGGGGTAGGCTACACCTTC.

This chain connects TRBV30 to TRBJ2-7; TRBD1 matches at 9 bases. Trimming cost V 5 bases and J 6 bases; bases outside gene matches: 11. This CDR3 spans 14 amino acids. Germline CDR1 is GTSNPN and CDR2 is SVGIG (reference sequence). This CDR3 is CAWVIRDRVGEQYF. CDR3 bases: TGTGCCTGGGTCATCCGGGACAGGGTAGGCGAGCAGTACTTC.

The rearrangement links TRBV14 to TRBJ2-2; the match to TRBD1 covers 8 bases. Trimming at V came to 6 bases and at J to 1 base, leaving 7 bases not matched to a gene. The CDR3 loop spans 16 amino acids. The germline CDR1 and CDR2 sequences are SGHDN and FVKESK. This chain's CDR3 is CASSYATGGNTGELFF. The CDR3 DNA reads TGTGCCAGCAGTTACGCCACAGGGGGGAACACCGGGGAGCTGTTTTTT.

V is TRBV14 and J is TRBJ2-5; TRBD2 matches at 10 bases. The germline V gene has CDR1 SGHDN and CDR2 FVKESK. The length of the CDR3 is 14 residues. V was clipped by 6 bases and J by 0 bases; unmatched bases: 1. CDR3 residues: CASRAGGYQETQYF. In nucleotides, the CDR3 is TGTGCCAGCAGAGCGGGGGGGTACCAAGAGACCCAGTACTTC.

The rearrangement joins TRBV5-1 to TRBJ2-5; 13 bases line up with TRBD2. This CDR3 has 15 amino acids. V gave up 4 bases and J gave up 4 bases; unmatched junction bases: 4. Germline lookup yields CDR1 SGHRS and CDR2 YFSETQ. This chain's CDR3 is CASSRLAGGPETQYF. The CDR3 DNA follows: TGCGCCAGCAGCCGACTAGCGGGAGGCCCAGAGACCCAGTACTTC.

The rearrangement uses TRBV12-5 and TRBJ1-1; 9 bases are shared with TRBD1. This CDR3 is built from 17 residues. The V segment lost 1 base and the J segment 2 bases; nucleotides outside the gene matches: 8. The germline gives CDR1 LGHNT, CDR2 FRNRAP. The CDR3 sequence: CASGLGGVTGGNTEAFF. CDR3 sequence (DNA): TGTGCTAGTGGTTTGGGAGGGGTGACAGGGGGAAACACTGAAGCTTTCTTT.

The chain joins TRBV3-1 (or the pseudogene TRBV3-2) to TRBJ2-7; 7 bases align to TRBD1. The CDR3 totals 15 residues. The junction had 8 bases not matched to a gene; V was cut back by 4 bases and J by 2 bases. In germline, CDR1 is LGHDT, CDR2 YNNKEL (reference sequence). The CDR3 nucleotides are TGTGCCAGCAGCCGGAACGACAGGGAGACCTACGAGCAGTACTTC. This encodes CASSRNDRETYEQYF.

Points on this clone: A read error may produce the germline difference seen at one junction end. The gene calls are TRBV15 and TRBJ2-2, with a weak D call TRBD2 (5 bases). The CDR3 extends over 12 amino acids. CDR1 and CDR2 from the germline V gene are LNHNV and YYDKDF (reference sequence). The DNA for the CDR3 is TGTGCCACCAGCAGAGATGAGGAGGCTAGTGTTTTT. Translation gives CATSRDEEASVF.

The chain combines TRBV6-5 with TRBJ2-5; D is possibly TRBD2 (5 bases). This CDR3 contains 13 residues. From germline, CDR1 is MNHEY and CDR2 SVGAGI. V was clipped by 5 bases and J by 14 bases, with 21 bases between them. CDR3 region: CASSPTRGGPCYF. CDR3 coding DNA: TGTGCCAGCAGTCCCACCCGAGGAGGTCCCTGTTACTTC.

The V and J genes are TRBV3-1 (or the pseudogene TRBV3-2) and TRBJ1-1; no definite D call. With 9 bases removed from V and 1 base from J, the gap between germline ends came to 18 bases. Germline V gene lookup returns CDR1 LGHDT and CDR2 YNNKEL (reference sequence). The CDR3 is made up of 15 amino acids. CDR3 in amino acids: CASTSARAGNTEAFF. The CDR3 region has the DNA TGTGCCAGTACCTCAGCGAGGGCCGGGAACACTGAAGCTTTCTTT.

This rearrangement joins TRBV4-1 to TRBJ2-1, with 9 nucleotides matching TRBD1. Per germline, CDR1 MGHRA and CDR2 YSYEKL. The CDR3 runs 18 residues. The ends lost 2 bases at V and 3 bases at J; junction bases unmatched: 11. The CDR3 nucleotides are TGCGCCAGCAGCCAACCCCGAGGGCTGGGACAGGGCTACAATGAGCAGTTCTTC. Protein product: CASSQPRGLGQGYNEQFF.

This chain links TRBV30 with TRBJ1-2, with 9 positions matching TRBD1. Per the germline V gene, CDR1 is GTSNPN and CDR2 is SVGIG (reference sequence). This CDR3 comprises 13 residues. Losses at the gene ends were 4 bases for V and 4 bases for J; bases not matched to a gene: 4. In nucleotides, the CDR3 is TGTGCCTGGAAGGGACAGGGAGCCTATGGCTACACCTTC. Amino acids: CAWKGQGAYGYTF.

This chain uses TRBV6-5 with TRBJ1-4; TRBD1 matches at 9 bases. Germline-derived CDR1 and CDR2 are MNHEY and SVGAGI. V lost 5 bases to trimming and J lost 2 bases; unmatched junction nucleotides: 0. CDR3 length equals 14 residues. CDR3 loop: CASSTGGTNEKLFF. In DNA form, the CDR3 reads TGTGCCAGCAGTACAGGGGGCACTAATGAAAAACTGTTTTTT.

V and J are TRBV6-5 and TRBJ1-4, with TRBD1 matching 9 bases. The germline gives CDR1 MNHEY, CDR2 SVGAGI. This CDR3 is 15 amino acids long. V lost 5 bases, J lost 10 bases, and 11 bases stayed unmatched. The CDR3 loop reads CASSRTGEGRGKLFF. The CDR3 DNA follows: TGTGCCAGCAGTAGGACAGGGGAGGGGCGTGGAAAACTGTTTTTT.

This clone was detected only a few times. The V gene is TRBV29-1, the J gene TRBJ2-7, with TRBD2 matching over 9 bases. Germline loops: CDR1 SQVTM, CDR2 ANQGSEA. Trimming took 1 base from V and 2 from J; bases not matched to a gene: 9. The CDR3 loop spans 16 amino acids. The CDR3 DNA reads as TGCAGCGTTGAAGGGCCTGGACTAGCGCCGACCTACGAGCAGTACTTC. This codes for CSVEGPGLAPTYEQYF.

The V gene is TRBV30, the J gene TRBJ1-2; D is unresolved. The V end was cut by 0 bases, the J end by 7 bases, with 9 bases between. The CDR3 loop spans 12 amino acids. Germline V gene data show CDR1 as GTSNPN and CDR2 as SVGIG (reference sequence). The CDR3 reads CAWSVGERGYTF. CDR3 in DNA: TGTGCCTGGAGTGTGGGAGAGCGTGGCTACACCTTC.

The chain employs TRBV21-1 and TRBJ2-1; the D call of TRBD2 is as the table states it, not checked on the DNA. TRBV21-1 is a known pseudogene. The CDR3 totals 12 residues. The CDR3 protein is CAREGTGNEQFF. The CDR3 region has the DNA TGTGCCAGGGAGGGAACTGGGAATGAGCAGTTCTTC.

The chain joins TRBV6-5 to TRBJ2-7; 7 nucleotides match TRBD1. The CDR3 runs to 14 residues. The V gene end was trimmed by 5 bases and the J gene end by 2 bases; junction bases not matched to a gene: 6. CDR1 and CDR2 from the germline V gene are MNHEY and SVGAGI. The CDR3 DNA reads TGTGCCAGCAGTCATACAGGGGTCGCCTACGAGCAGTACTTC. This codes for CASSHTGVAYEQYF.

V is TRBV28 and J is TRBJ2-5; D may be TRBD2 (5 bases). The CDR3 has 13 residues. V was cut by 8 bases and J by 5 bases, with 15 bases left in between. The germline V gene has CDR1 MDHEN and CDR2 SYDVKM. CDR3 sequence: CASSYYTGETQYF. Written as DNA, the CDR3 is TGTGCCAGCTCATATTACACGGGGGAGACCCAGTACTTC.

The V gene is TRBV12-3 or TRBV12-4, the J gene TRBJ1-2; no firm D call. This CDR3 has 12 residues. The ends were cut back, 5 bases at V and 2 bases at J, with 6 bases in the middle. This chain's CDR3 is CASSRQNYGYTF. For the CDR3, the DNA is TGTGCCAGCAGTCGTCAGAACTATGGCTACACCTTC.

The V and J genes are TRBV5-1 and TRBJ2-3; D possibly corresponds to TRBD2 (5 bases). CDR3 size: 15 residues. In germline, CDR1 is SGHRS, CDR2 YFSETQ. Trimming took 0 bases from V and 4 from J, leaving 12 bases between them. As DNA, the CDR3 is TGCGCCAGCAGCTTGGTCCTAGCAGGTTCAGATACGCAGTATTTT. Translation: CASSLVLAGSDTQYF.